This T cell receptor beta chain was captured in a study of identical twins. This clonotype was counted a single time. Its antigen is still unknown. Through template switching, a universal primer site was introduced, and the cDNA contained unique molecular identifiers. TCRdb itself ran the 5' RACE reads through MiXCR, one entry per CDR3 protein. The sample contains some 760,000 distinct CDR3 sequences, 15% to 20% of which appear only once. Study-wide findings and caveats: Excess low generation probability was seen in twin-shared out-of-frame alpha sequences.

Germline V gene lookup returns CDR1 KGHSH and CDR2 LQKENI. CDR3 length: 14 residues. Trimming stripped 4 bases from V and 5 bases from J, with 14 bases between. The same sample was also studied in work on T cells expressing NK-cell markers.

The chain links TRBV18 to TRBJ1-1; a possible D gene is TRBD1 (6 bases). Sequencing was done on a sample of PBMCs. This sequence was found in a woman between 18 and 29 years old in good health. CDR3 bases: TGTGCCAGCTCACGAGTTACAGGGAATACTGAAGCTTTCTTT. This translates into CASSRVTGNTEAFF.